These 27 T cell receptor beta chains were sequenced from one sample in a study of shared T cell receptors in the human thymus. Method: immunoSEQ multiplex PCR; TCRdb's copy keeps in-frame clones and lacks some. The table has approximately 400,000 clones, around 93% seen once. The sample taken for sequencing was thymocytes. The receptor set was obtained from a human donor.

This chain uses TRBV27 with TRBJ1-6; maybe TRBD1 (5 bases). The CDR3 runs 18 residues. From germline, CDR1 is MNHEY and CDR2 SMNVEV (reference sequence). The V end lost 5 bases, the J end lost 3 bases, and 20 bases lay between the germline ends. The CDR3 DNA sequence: TGTGCCAGCAGTCCCGCCGGGGCAGGTGAAAACTATAATTCACCCCTCCACTTT. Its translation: CASSPAGAGENYNSPLHF.

The CDR3 nucleotides are TGTGCCAGCAGCCCGGACGGGAGGTTACGAAATGAGCAGTTCTTC. It codes for CASSPDGRLRNEQFF. The chain joins TRBV14 to TRBJ2-1; 7 nucleotides line up with TRBD2. Germline-derived CDR1 and CDR2 are SGHDN and FVKESK. V trimming: 4 bases; J trimming: 7 bases; junction bases outside the gene matches: 10. This CDR3 region has 15 residues.

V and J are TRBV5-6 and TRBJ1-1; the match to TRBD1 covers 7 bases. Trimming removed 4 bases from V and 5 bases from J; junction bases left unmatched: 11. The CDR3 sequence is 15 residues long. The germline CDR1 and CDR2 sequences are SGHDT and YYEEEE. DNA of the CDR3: TGTGCCAGCAGCGGAACGACAGGGAGGGGTACTGAAGCTTTCTTT. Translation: CASSGTTGRGTEAFF.

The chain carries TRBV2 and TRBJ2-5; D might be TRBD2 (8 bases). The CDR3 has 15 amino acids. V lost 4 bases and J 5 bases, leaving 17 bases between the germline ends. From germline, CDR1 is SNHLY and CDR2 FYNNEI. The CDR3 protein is CASSAPGRGLETQYF. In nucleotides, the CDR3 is TGTGCCAGCAGTGCTCCCGGGAGGGGGCTGGAGACCCAGTACTTC.

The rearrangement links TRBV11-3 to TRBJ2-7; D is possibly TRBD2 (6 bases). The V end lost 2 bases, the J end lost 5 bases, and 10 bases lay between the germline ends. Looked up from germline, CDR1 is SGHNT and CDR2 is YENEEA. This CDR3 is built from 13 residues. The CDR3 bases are TGTGCCAGCAGCTTACCACGGGGGAACGAGCAGTACTTC. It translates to CASSLPRGNEQYF.

The CDR3 protein is CASSLRPRQITDTQYF. In DNA form, the CDR3 reads TGCGCCAGCAGCTTGCGCCCCCGACAGATCACAGATACGCAGTATTTT. The V gene is TRBV5-1, the J gene TRBJ2-3, with D maybe TRBD1 (5 bases). Germline assignment: CDR1 SGHRS and CDR2 YFSETQ. This CDR3 region has 16 residues. V shed 1 base and J shed 2 bases, with 14 bases lying between them.

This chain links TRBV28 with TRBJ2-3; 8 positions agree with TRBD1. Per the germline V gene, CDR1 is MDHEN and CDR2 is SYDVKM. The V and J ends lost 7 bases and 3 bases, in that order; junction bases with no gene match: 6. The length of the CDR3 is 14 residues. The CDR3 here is CASKRTGWTDTQYF. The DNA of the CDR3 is TGTGCCAGCAAACGGACAGGGTGGACAGATACGCAGTATTTT.

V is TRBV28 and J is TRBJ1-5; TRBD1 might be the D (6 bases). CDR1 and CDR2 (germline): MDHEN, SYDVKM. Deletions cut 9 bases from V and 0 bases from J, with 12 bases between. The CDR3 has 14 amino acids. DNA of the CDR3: TGTGCCAGTACCTCAGGGGTTAGCAATCAGCCCCAGCATTTT. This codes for CASTSGVSNQPQHF.

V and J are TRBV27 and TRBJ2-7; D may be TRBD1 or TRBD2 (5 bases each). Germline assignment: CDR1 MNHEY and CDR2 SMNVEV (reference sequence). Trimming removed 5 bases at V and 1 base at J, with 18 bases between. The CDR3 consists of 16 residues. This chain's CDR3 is CASSPTVRGASYEQYF. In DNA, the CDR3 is TGTGCCAGCAGTCCTACAGTGAGGGGAGCATCCTACGAGCAGTACTTC.

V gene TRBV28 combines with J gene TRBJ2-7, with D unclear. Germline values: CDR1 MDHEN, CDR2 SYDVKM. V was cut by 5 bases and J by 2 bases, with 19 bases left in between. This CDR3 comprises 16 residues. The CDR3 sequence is CASSSPDEGTPYEQYF. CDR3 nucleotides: TGTGCCAGCAGTAGCCCGGATGAAGGCACACCCTACGAGCAGTACTTC.

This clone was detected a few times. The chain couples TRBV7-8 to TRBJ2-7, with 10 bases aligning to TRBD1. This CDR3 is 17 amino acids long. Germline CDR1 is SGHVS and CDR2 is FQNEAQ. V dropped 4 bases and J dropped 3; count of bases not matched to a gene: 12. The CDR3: CASSCSIRDRGFYEQYF. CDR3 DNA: TGTGCCAGCAGCTGTTCCATCCGGGACAGGGGTTTCTACGAGCAGTACTTC.

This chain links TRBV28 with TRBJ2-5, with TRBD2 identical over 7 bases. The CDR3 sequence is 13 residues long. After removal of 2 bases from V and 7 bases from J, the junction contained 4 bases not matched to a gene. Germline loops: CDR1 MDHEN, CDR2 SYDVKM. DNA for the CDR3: TGTGCCAGCAGTTTACGCGGGAGTGGGACCCAGTACTTC. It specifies CASSLRGSGTQYF.

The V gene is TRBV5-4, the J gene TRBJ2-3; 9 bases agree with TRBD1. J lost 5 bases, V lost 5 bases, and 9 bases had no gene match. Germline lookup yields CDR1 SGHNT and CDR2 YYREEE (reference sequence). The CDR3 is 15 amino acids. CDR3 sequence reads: CASSQPGQGGDTQYF. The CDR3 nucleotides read TGTGCCAGCAGTCAGCCGGGACAGGGAGGAGATACGCAGTATTTT. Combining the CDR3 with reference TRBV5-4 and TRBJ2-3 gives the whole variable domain ETGVTQSPTHLIKTRGQQVTLRCSSQSGHNTVSWYQQALGQGPQFIFQYYREEENGRGNFPPRFSGLQFPNYSSELNVNALELDDSALYLCASSQPGQGGDTQYFGPGTRLTVL.

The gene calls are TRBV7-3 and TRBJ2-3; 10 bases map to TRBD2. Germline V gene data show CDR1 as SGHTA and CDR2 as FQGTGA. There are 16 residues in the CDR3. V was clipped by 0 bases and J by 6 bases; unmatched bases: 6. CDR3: CASSLTRSGRADTQYF. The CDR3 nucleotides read TGTGCCAGCAGCTTAACAAGGAGCGGGAGGGCGGATACGCAGTATTTT.

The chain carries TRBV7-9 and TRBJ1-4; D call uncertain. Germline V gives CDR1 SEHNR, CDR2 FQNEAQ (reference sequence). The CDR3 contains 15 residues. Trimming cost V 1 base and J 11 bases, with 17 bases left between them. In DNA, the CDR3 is TGTGCCAGCAGCTTAGATGGTCCCAGACTTGGGAAACTGTTTTTT. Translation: CASSLDGPRLGKLFF.

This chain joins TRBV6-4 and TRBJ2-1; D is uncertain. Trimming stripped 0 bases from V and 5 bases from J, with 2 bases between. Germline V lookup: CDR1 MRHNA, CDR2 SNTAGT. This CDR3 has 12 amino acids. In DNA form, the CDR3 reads TGTGCCAGCAGTGACTCAGACAATGAGCAGTTCTTC. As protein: CASSDSDNEQFF.

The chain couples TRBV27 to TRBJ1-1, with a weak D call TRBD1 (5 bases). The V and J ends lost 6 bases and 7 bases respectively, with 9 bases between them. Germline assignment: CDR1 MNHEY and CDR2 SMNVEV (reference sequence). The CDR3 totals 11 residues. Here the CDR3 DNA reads TGTGCCAGCAGGAAAAGGGGTGAAGCTTTCTTT. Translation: CASRKRGEAFF.

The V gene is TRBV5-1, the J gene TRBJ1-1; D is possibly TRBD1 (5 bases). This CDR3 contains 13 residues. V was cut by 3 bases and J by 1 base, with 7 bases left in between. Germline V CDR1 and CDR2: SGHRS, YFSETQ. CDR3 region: CASSWDGNTEAFF. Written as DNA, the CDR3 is TGCGCCAGCAGCTGGGACGGGAACACTGAAGCTTTCTTT.

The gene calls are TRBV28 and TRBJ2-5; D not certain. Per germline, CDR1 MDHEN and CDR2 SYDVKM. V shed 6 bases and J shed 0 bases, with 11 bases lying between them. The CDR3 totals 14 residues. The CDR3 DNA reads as TGTGCCAGCAGCCCCACGGAGTACCAAGAGACCCAGTACTTC. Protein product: CASSPTEYQETQYF.

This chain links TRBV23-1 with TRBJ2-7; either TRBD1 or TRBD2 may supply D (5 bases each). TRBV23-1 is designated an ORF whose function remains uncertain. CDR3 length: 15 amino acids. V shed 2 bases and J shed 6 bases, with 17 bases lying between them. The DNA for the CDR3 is TGCGCCAGCAGTCAACCCCGGGACCTGCCTGGCGAGCAGTACTTC. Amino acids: CASSQPRDLPGEQYF.

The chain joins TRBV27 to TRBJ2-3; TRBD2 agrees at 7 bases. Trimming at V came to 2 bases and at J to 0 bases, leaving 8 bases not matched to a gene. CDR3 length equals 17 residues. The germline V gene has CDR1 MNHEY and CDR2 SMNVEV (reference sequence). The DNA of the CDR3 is TGTGCCAGCAGTTTACCGGCACTAGCGAAGAGCACAGATACGCAGTATTTT. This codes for CASSLPALAKSTDTQYF.

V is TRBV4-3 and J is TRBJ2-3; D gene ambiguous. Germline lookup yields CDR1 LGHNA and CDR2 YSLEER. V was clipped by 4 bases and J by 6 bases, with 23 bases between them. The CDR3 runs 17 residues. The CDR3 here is CASSRKPSGHYRDTQYF. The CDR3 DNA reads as TGCGCCAGCAGCCGAAAACCCTCGGGCCACTATCGGGATACGCAGTATTTT.

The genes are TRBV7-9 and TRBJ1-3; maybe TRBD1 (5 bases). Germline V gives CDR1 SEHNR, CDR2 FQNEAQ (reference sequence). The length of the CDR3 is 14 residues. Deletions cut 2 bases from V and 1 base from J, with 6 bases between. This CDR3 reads CASSLRGSGNTIYF. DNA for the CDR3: TGTGCCAGCAGCTTACGGGGGTCTGGAAACACCATATATTTT.

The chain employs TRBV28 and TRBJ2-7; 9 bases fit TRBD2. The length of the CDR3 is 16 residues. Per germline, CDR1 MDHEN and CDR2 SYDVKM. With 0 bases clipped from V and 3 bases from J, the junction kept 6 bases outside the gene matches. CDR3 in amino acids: CASSLWSSGGFYEQYF. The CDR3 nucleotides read TGTGCCAGCAGTTTATGGAGTAGCGGGGGATTCTACGAGCAGTACTTC.

CDR3: CASRAGGRYTDTQYF. The CDR3, as DNA: TGTGCCAGCAGAGCCGGTGGGCGGTACACAGATACGCAGTATTTT. The V gene is TRBV5-6, the J gene TRBJ2-3; D ambiguous. This CDR3 region has 15 residues. The germline V gene encodes CDR1 SGHDT and CDR2 YYEEEE. The V gene lost 5 bases and the J gene lost 2 bases, with 15 bases spanning the gap.

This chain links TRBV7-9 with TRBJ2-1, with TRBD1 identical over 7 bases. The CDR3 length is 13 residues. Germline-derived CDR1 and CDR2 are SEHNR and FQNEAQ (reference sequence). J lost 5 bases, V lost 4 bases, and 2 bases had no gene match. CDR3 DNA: TGTGCCAGCAGCTCACAGGGGAACAATGAGCAGTTCTTC. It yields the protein CASSSQGNNEQFF.

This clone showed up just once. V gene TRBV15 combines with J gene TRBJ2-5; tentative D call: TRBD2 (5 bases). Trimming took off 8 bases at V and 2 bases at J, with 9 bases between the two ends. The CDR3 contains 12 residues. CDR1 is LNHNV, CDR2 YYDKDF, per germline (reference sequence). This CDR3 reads CATQEGQETQYF. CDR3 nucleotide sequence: TGTGCCACCCAAGAGGGTCAAGAGACCCAGTACTTC.